This T cell receptor (beta chain) is from a study of blood T cell repertoires in COVID-19. Study in general: From the United States, Italy and Spain came samples of acute and convalescent COVID-19. Sample material is recorded as cDNA or gDNA derived from T cells, B-cell-depleted T cells, or PBMCs.

Authors' analysis steps: Reference gene primers were amplified, and this amplification served to estimate nucleated cell counts. Data came from immunoSEQ multiplex PCR; TCRdb stores just in-frame clones and leaves some out. That table furnishes V, J and clone size, whereas the DNA furnished D and trimming. The sample has about 240,000 clones, approximately 82% seen once. Input material: peripheral blood. This TCR derives from a man aged 30-40 years who had recovered from COVID-19.

The CDR3: CASSLWSGYGYTF. The CDR3 nucleotides read TGTGCCAGCAGCTTATGGTCCGGTTATGGCTACACCTTC. The rearrangement links TRBV7-9 to TRBJ1-2; no firm D call. Germline CDR1 and CDR2: SEHNR and FQNEAQ (reference sequence). CDR3 size: 13 residues. Trimming stripped 2 bases from V and 5 bases from J, with 9 bases between.